Shown below are 25 T cell receptor beta chains from a single sample sequenced in a study of blood T cell repertoires in COVID-19. Using immunoSEQ multiplex PCR, the repertoire was profiled, and TCRdb retains in-frame clones only, with some absent. The sample contains roughly 250,000 clones, roughly 88% of which appear only once. Sequences were obtained from PBMCs or T cells enriched from blood (not recorded which). These TCRs come from a woman between 45 and 60 years old who had recovered from COVID-19.

V gene TRBV11-2 combines with J gene TRBJ2-7; TRBD2 might be the D (5 bases). CDR1 is SGHAT and CDR2 is FQNNGV in the germline V gene. The germline V and J ends were trimmed by 4 bases and 2 bases, with 15 bases remaining between them. The CDR3 totals 15 residues. CDR3 DNA sequence: TGTGCCAGCAGCTCTATAGAGGGAAGGACCTACGAGCAGTACTTC. Encoded protein: CASSSIEGRTYEQYF.

The V call is TRBV6-2 or TRBV6-3, the J call TRBJ2-7; 7 nucleotides line up with TRBD1. Trimming removed 1 base from V and 6 bases from J; junction bases left unmatched: 6. CDR3 length: 14 residues. Germline V gene sequence: CDR1 MNHEY, CDR2 SVGEGT. CDR3 amino acids: CASSYYQGEREQYF. The CDR3 bases are TGTGCCAGCAGTTACTATCAGGGGGAGCGCGAGCAGTACTTC.

This chain links TRBV6-5 with TRBJ2-7, with a weak D call TRBD1 (5 bases). Trimming removed 3 bases at V and 3 bases at J, with 9 bases between. The CDR3 sequence is 13 residues long. Germline V gene lookup returns CDR1 MNHEY and CDR2 SVGAGI. The CDR3, as DNA: TGTGCCAGCAGTTATGGCAGGGACTACGAGCAGTACTTC. Translated: CASSYGRDYEQYF.

V usage is TRBV5-1 and J usage is TRBJ2-7; 10 bases match TRBD2. Germline V lookup: CDR1 SGHRS, CDR2 YFSETQ. J gave up 3 bases and V 0 bases, and 6 bases lay outside the gene matches. The CDR3 is 16 amino acids. CDR3 bases: TGCGCCAGCAGCTTGGGGTCTAGCGGGAGAATCTACGAGCAGTACTTC. This translates into CASSLGSSGRIYEQYF.

J is TRBJ1-1 and V is TRBV7-6; a possible D gene is TRBD1 (6 bases). This CDR3 comprises 14 residues. Germline V gene lookup returns CDR1 SGHVS and CDR2 FNYEAQ. Trimming stripped 5 bases from V and 0 bases from J, with 10 bases between. CDR3 protein: CASSVTGMNTEAFF. As DNA, the CDR3 is TGTGCCAGCAGCGTTACAGGGATGAACACTGAAGCTTTCTTT.

A note on this clone: Different DNA sequences within this sample yield the same CDR3. The chain links TRBV18 to TRBJ2-3; 8 nucleotides match TRBD1. Trimming took 2 bases from V and 6 from J; bases not matched to a gene: 7. The CDR3 runs to 15 residues. The germline CDR1 and CDR2 sequences are KGHSH and LQKENI. This CDR3 is CASSPDRGLGDTQYF. CDR3 bases: TGTGCCAGCTCACCAGACAGGGGCCTCGGGGATACGCAGTATTTT.

This chain uses TRBV4-1 with TRBJ1-3, with D possibly being TRBD1 (5 bases). V was shortened by 1 base and J by 1 base, with 14 bases between the two germline ends. The CDR3 loop spans 17 amino acids. CDR1 and CDR2 (germline): MGHRA, YSYEKL. The CDR3 loop reads CASSQGVSSGSGNTIYF. The DNA for the CDR3 is TGCGCCAGCAGCCAAGGGGTATCGTCAGGGTCTGGAAACACCATATATTTT.

This clone came up a few times. This sequence joins TRBV5-4 and TRBJ2-2; 10 positions agree with TRBD1. The CDR3 has 14 residues. V shed 4 bases, J shed 6 bases, and the junction held 3 bases outside the gene matches. Germline V gene lookup returns CDR1 SGHNT and CDR2 YYREEE (reference sequence). CDR3 in amino acids: CASSRDRGAGELFF. In nucleotides, the CDR3 is TGTGCCAGCAGCCGGGACAGGGGAGCCGGGGAGCTGTTTTTT.

This clone was recorded only once. The chain joins TRBV28 to TRBJ1-2, with D perhaps matching TRBD1 (6 bases). Between the trimmed V and J ends, which lost 6 bases and 2 bases, there was a span of 10 bases. Per the germline V gene, CDR1 is MDHEN and CDR2 is SYDVKM. This CDR3 region has 13 residues. CDR3 sequence (DNA): TGTGCCAGCAGCCTAACAGGGAACTATGGCTACACCTTC. Its translation: CASSLTGNYGYTF.

This rearrangement joins TRBV30 to TRBJ2-1; 8 bases map to TRBD1. Trimming at V came to 2 bases and at J to 9 bases, leaving 6 bases not matched to a gene. This CDR3 spans 13 amino acids. Per the germline V gene, CDR1 is GTSNPN and CDR2 is SVGIG (reference sequence). CDR3: CAWSRTGLGEQFF. The CDR3 DNA is TGTGCCTGGAGTCGGACAGGGCTGGGTGAGCAGTTCTTC.

This sequence joins TRBV27 and TRBJ1-2; no clear D. V lost 0 bases and J 7 bases, leaving 12 bases between the germline ends. Germline values: CDR1 MNHEY, CDR2 SMNVEV (reference sequence). CDR3 size: 14 residues. Here the CDR3 DNA reads TGTGCCAGCAGTTTATCCGGACTATCGGGTGGCTACACCTTC. Translated: CASSLSGLSGGYTF.

The J gene is TRBJ1-1, the V gene TRBV19; possibly TRBD1 for D (5 bases). The CDR3 has 13 residues. Germline-derived CDR1 and CDR2 are LNHDA and SQIVND (reference sequence). V dropped 6 bases and J dropped 1 base, with 9 bases sitting between them. CDR3 sequence (DNA): TGTGCCAGTAGCTTCGACAGGAACACTGAAGCTTTCTTT. This encodes CASSFDRNTEAFF.

This chain's CDR3 is CASSLAPSGTKSRDKNIQYF. The CDR3 bases are TGTGCCAGCAGCTTAGCACCCAGCGGGACCAAAAGTCGGGACAAAAACATTCAGTACTTC. The V call is TRBV7-3, the J call TRBJ2-4, with 7 bases lining up with TRBD2. V shed 2 bases and J 3 bases; nucleotides not matched to a gene: 19. The CDR3 runs 20 residues. The germline CDR1 and CDR2 sequences are SGHTA and FQGTGA.

This clone was seen just once. V and J are TRBV18 and TRBJ2-3, with 11 bases fitting TRBD2. With V trimmed by 4 bases and J by 1 base, 7 bases remained unmatched. Germline lookup yields CDR1 KGHSH and CDR2 LQKENI. This CDR3 has 17 residues. The chain's CDR3 is CASSLLGTSGRTDTQYF. CDR3 nucleotide sequence: TGTGCCAGCTCACTTCTCGGGACTAGCGGACGCACAGATACGCAGTATTTT.

The chain employs TRBV6-2 or TRBV6-3 and TRBJ2-3; 12 nucleotides line up with TRBD2. CDR3 size: 16 residues. Germline V CDR1 and CDR2: MNHEY, SVGEGT. V shed 5 bases, J shed 2 bases, and the junction held 5 bases outside the gene matches. The DNA of the CDR3 is TGTGCCAGCAGTCGGACTAGCGGGGTTATCACAGATACGCAGTATTTT. Its translation: CASSRTSGVITDTQYF.

This chain connects TRBV11-3 to TRBJ1-2; D possibly corresponds to TRBD1 (6 bases). Germline CDR1 reads SGHNT; CDR2 reads YENEEA. The CDR3 covers 15 residues. The germline V and J ends were trimmed by 5 bases and 3 bases, with 16 bases remaining between them. The CDR3 protein is CASSKPRAGDYGYTF. The CDR3 nucleotides read TGTGCCAGCAGCAAACCCCGGGCAGGGGACTATGGCTACACCTTC.

The chain couples TRBV12-1 to TRBJ1-2; TRBD1, the table's D call, lacks a check against the DNA. TRBV12-1 is termed a pseudogene. The CDR3 has 19 residues. The CDR3 sequence: CASSLHLDRDSTANYGYTF. DNA of the CDR3: TGTGCCAGCAGCTTGCACCTGGACAGGGACTCAACCGCTAACTATGGCTACACCTTC.

The J gene is TRBJ2-7, the V gene TRBV9; 13 bases match TRBD2. Looked up from germline, CDR1 is SGDLS and CDR2 is YYNGEE. The CDR3 runs to 15 residues. Losses at the gene ends were 4 bases for V and 5 bases for J; bases not matched to a gene: 6. The CDR3 reads CASSRTSGSTHEQYF. The CDR3 DNA reads TGTGCCAGCAGCCGGACTAGCGGGAGTACCCACGAGCAGTACTTC.

The chain is built from TRBV6-5 and TRBJ2-2; D not resolved. This CDR3 is built from 13 residues. Germline assignment: CDR1 MNHEY and CDR2 SVGAGI. V lost 8 bases, J lost 1 base, and 8 bases lay in between. The CDR3 reads CASLRQNTGELFF. CDR3 nucleotide sequence: TGTGCCAGCCTACGACAGAACACCGGGGAGCTGTTTTTT.

The rearrangement joins TRBV28 to TRBJ2-1; D might be TRBD2 (5 bases). Germline V gene sequence: CDR1 MDHEN, CDR2 SYDVKM. This CDR3 is 13 amino acids long. The CDR3 DNA is TGTGCTTGGGGAGCTCTAGGTGGCAATGAGCAGTTCTTC. It translates to CAWGALGGNEQFF. Together with reference TRBV28 and TRBJ2-1, the CDR3 gives the full variable domain: DVKVTQSSRYLVKRTGEKVFLECVQDMDHENMFWYRQDPGLGLRLIYFSYDVKMKEKGDIPEGYSVSREKKERFSLILESASTNQTSMYLCAWGALGGNEQFFGPGTRLTVL.

The chain is built from TRBV7-2 and TRBJ2-5; TRBD2 aligns across 7 bases. CDR1 is SGHTA and CDR2 is FQGNSA in the germline V gene. J was trimmed by 5 bases and V by 1 base; bases with no gene match: 13. CDR3 length equals 17 residues. CDR3 protein: CASSLGWTSGGYETQYF. The CDR3, as DNA: TGTGCCAGCAGCTTAGGGTGGACTAGTGGAGGGTATGAGACCCAGTACTTC.

The chain is built from TRBV7-9 and TRBJ1-2, with D tentatively TRBD1 (5 bases). Germline lookup yields CDR1 SEHNR and CDR2 FQNEAQ (reference sequence). The CDR3 totals 15 residues. Trimming pared 3 bases from V and 4 bases from J, leaving 15 bases between. The CDR3: CASSFARQGSYGYTF. The CDR3 DNA follows: TGTGCCAGCAGCTTTGCAAGGCAGGGCTCCTATGGCTACACCTTC.

V is TRBV18 and J is TRBJ2-7, with 7 bases that match TRBD1. The CDR3 extends over 15 amino acids. Germline V lookup: CDR1 KGHSH, CDR2 LQKENI. V lost 0 bases to trimming and J lost 2 bases; unmatched junction nucleotides: 4. The CDR3 reads CASSPPFQGAYEQYF. The CDR3 nucleotides are TGTGCCAGCTCACCACCGTTTCAGGGGGCCTACGAGCAGTACTTC.

The V call is TRBV7-2, the J call TRBJ2-3; D is unclear. V dropped 2 bases and J dropped 2 bases, with 11 bases sitting between them. The CDR3 extends over 15 amino acids. Germline-derived CDR1 and CDR2 are SGHTA and FQGNSA. DNA for the CDR3: TGTGCCAGCAGCTTAATCGGTCCTTCCACAGATACGCAGTATTTT. It encodes CASSLIGPSTDTQYF.

The genes are TRBV9 and TRBJ2-7, with D possibly matching TRBD1 (5 bases). CDR3 length equals 15 residues. The V and J ends lost 0 bases and 0 bases respectively, with 10 bases between them. Germline V gives CDR1 SGDLS, CDR2 YYNGEE. CDR3 nucleotide sequence: TGTGCCAGCAGCGTAGGACAGACTTACTCCTACGAGCAGTACTTC. Translation gives CASSVGQTYSYEQYF.